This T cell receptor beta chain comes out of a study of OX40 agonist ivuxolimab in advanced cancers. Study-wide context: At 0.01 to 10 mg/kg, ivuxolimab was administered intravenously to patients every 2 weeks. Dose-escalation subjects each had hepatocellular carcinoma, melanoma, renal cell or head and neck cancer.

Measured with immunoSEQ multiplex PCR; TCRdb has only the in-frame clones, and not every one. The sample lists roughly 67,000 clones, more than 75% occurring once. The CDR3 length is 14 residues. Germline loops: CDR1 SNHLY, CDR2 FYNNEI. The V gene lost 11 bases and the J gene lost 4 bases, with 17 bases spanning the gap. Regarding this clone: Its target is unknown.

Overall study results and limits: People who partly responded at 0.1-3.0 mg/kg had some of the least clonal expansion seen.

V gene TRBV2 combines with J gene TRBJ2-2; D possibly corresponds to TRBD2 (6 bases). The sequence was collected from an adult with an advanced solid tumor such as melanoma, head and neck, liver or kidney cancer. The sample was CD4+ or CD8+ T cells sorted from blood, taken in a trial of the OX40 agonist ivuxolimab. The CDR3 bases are TGTGCCTCCAGACTAGAATCTACCACCGGGGAGCTGTTTTTT. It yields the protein CASRLESTTGELFF. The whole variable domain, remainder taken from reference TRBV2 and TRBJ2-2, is EPEVTQTPSHQVTQMGQEVILRCVPISNHLYFYWYRQILGQKVEFLVSFYNNEISEKSEIFDDQFSVERPDGSNFTLKIRSTKLEDSAMYFCASRLESTTGELFFGEGSRLTVL.